Sequencing of this TCR beta chain was carried out in a study of CD4 T cell repertoires in COVID-19. The data were produced by immunoSEQ multiplex PCR, yet TCRdb's version contains in-frame clones alone and is incomplete. The table includes around 23,000 clones, 93% detected once. No culture step preceded sequencing of the ex vivo isolated memory T cells. This CDR3 contains 13 residues. CDR1 is SNHLY, CDR2 FYNNEI, per germline. The V end lost 6 bases, the J end lost 2 bases, and 11 bases lay between the germline ends. The source was circulating follicular helper CD4+ T cells (cTfh) from blood, collected before the COVID-19 pandemic. The gene calls are TRBV2 and TRBJ2-7, with D perhaps matching TRBD1 (6 bases). The receptor was derived from a human donor who had COVID-19. CDR3 loop: CASRDGTTYEQYF. CDR3 in DNA: TGTGCCAGCAGGGACGGGACAACCTACGAGCAGTACTTC.